Below, 19 T cell receptor beta chains from the same sample are listed, as sequenced in a study of T cells in Graves' hyperthyroidism and ophthalmopathy. Amplification of TCR beta CDR3 regions was performed using RNA transcripts as template. The HTBI set primed first-round TCR CDR3 RT-PCR. From the multiplex PCR reads, TCRdb called clonotypes with MiXCR, one entry per CDR3 protein. The profile shows fewer than 400,000 distinct CDR3 sequences, roughly 15% of them singletons. Sequencing was performed on blood. Receptors were obtained from a man aged 30 to 39 with Graves' hyperthyroidism.

This rearrangement joins TRBV4-1 to TRBJ2-1, with 13 bases matching TRBD2. This CDR3 has 17 amino acids. Germline-derived CDR1 and CDR2 are MGHRA and YSYEKL. V lost 2 bases, J lost 4 bases, and 5 bases stayed unmatched. The CDR3 region has the DNA TGCGCCAGCAGCCAAAAGAGACTAGCGGGGGGATACAATGAGCAGTTCTTC. Translation gives CASSQKRLAGGYNEQFF.

The table lists this clonotype with a few counts. The chain uses TRBV9 and TRBJ2-7; 8 bases match TRBD2. Trimming at V came to 7 bases and at J to 6 bases, leaving 15 bases not matched to a gene. The CDR3 extends over 15 amino acids. Per the germline V gene, CDR1 is SGDLS and CDR2 is YYNGEE. Here the CDR3 reads CASSKTSGSFSEQYF. CDR3 bases: TGTGCCAGCTCCAAAACGAGCGGGAGTTTCTCCGAGCAGTACTTC.

This clonotype was observed at least ten times. DNA of the CDR3: TGTGCCATCAAGGAGCGGGGACTGAGTCTAGATACGCAGTATTTT. It encodes CAIKERGLSLDTQYF. This chain links TRBV10-3 with TRBJ2-3; 7 bases are a match to TRBD2. Per the germline V gene, CDR1 is ENHRY and CDR2 is SYGVKD. The CDR3 has 15 residues. V trimming: 7 bases; J trimming: 5 bases; junction bases outside the gene matches: 12.

This clonotype has a count of ten or more. This chain connects TRBV20-1 to TRBJ1-1; TRBD1 matches 8 bases. This CDR3 spans 12 amino acids. Germline trimming cut 6 bases from V and 11 bases from J; bases unmatched to any gene: 11. The germline V gene encodes CDR1 DFQATT and CDR2 SNEGSKA (reference sequence). The CDR3 is CSAPDRALAAFF. CDR3 sequence (DNA): TGCAGTGCCCCGGACAGGGCCTTAGCGGCTTTCTTT.

V usage is TRBV24-1 and J usage is TRBJ2-3; 10 nucleotides match TRBD2. The CDR3 sequence is 16 residues long. The germline V gene has CDR1 KGHDR and CDR2 SFDVKD. J lost 4 bases, V lost 3 bases, and 6 bases had no gene match. The CDR3 region has the DNA TGTGCCACCAGTGATACTCTAGCGGGAGTGCCAGATACGCAGTATTTT. Residues: CATSDTLAGVPDTQYF.

This clonotype was counted many times. The chain couples TRBV28 to TRBJ2-3; D is undetermined. Germline CDR1 and CDR2: MDHEN and SYDVKM. The CDR3 consists of 15 residues. The V end was cut by 3 bases, the J end by 2 bases, with 12 bases between. The CDR3 sequence is CASSLENPLTDTQYF. CDR3 DNA: TGTGCCAGCAGTTTGGAGAACCCTCTCACAGATACGCAGTATTTT.

The table lists this clonotype with many counts. This sequence joins TRBV7-3 and TRBJ1-2; maybe TRBD1 (5 bases). Per the germline V gene, CDR1 is SGHTA and CDR2 is FQGTGA. The CDR3 is 15 amino acids. The ends were cut back, 5 bases at V and 1 base at J, with 14 bases in the middle. DNA of the CDR3: TGTGCCAGCAGCCTAAACGGGGGGATTAACTATGGCTACACCTTC. Residues: CASSLNGGINYGYTF.

The table lists this clonotype with many counts. V and J are TRBV5-8 and TRBJ1-2; no reliable D call. The germline CDR1 and CDR2 sequences are SGHTS and YDEGEE. Trimming stripped 4 bases from V and 3 bases from J, with 13 bases between. The CDR3 is made up of 14 amino acids. This chain's CDR3 is CASSRDPDYYGYTF. Written as DNA, the CDR3 is TGTGCCAGCAGCCGCGACCCGGACTACTATGGCTACACCTTC.

The sample holds many counts of this clonotype. This chain connects TRBV2 to TRBJ1-1, with D perhaps TRBD1 (5 bases). Germline loops: CDR1 SNHLY, CDR2 FYNNEI. The germline V and J ends were trimmed by 2 bases and 0 bases, with 10 bases remaining between them. The CDR3 sequence is 15 residues long. CDR3 nucleotide sequence: TGTGCCAGCAGTGAACAGGGTGGAGTGAACACTGAAGCTTTCTTT. Protein sequence: CASSEQGGVNTEAFF.

This clonotype was counted a few times. This sequence joins TRBV7-3 and TRBJ2-1, with D unclear. The CDR3 runs to 14 residues. V was cut by 3 bases and J by 8 bases, with 14 bases left in between. Germline V gene lookup returns CDR1 SGHTA and CDR2 FQGTGA. In DNA, the CDR3 is TGTGCCAGCAGCTTTAGTGGGCTCGGCGATGAGCAGTTCTTC. Its translation: CASSFSGLGDEQFF.

This clonotype was counted between two and nine times. This chain connects TRBV19 to TRBJ2-1; no reliable D call. This CDR3 contains 14 residues. V gave up 5 bases and J gave up 4 bases, with 12 bases separating them. CDR1 and CDR2 (germline): LNHDA, SQIVND (reference sequence). The CDR3, as DNA: TGTGCCAGTAGTCTCGGTTGGGGTTACAATGAGCAGTTCTTC. This gives the protein CASSLGWGYNEQFF.

This clonotype was observed a few times. The V call is TRBV20-1, the J call TRBJ1-3; perhaps TRBD1 as D (5 bases). Per the germline V gene, CDR1 is DFQATT and CDR2 is SNEGSKA (reference sequence). This CDR3 comprises 15 residues. The V gene lost 0 bases and the J gene lost 3 bases, with 12 bases spanning the gap. CDR3 amino acids: CSARDSTGDGNTIYF. In nucleotides, the CDR3 is TGCAGTGCTAGAGACTCTACGGGGGATGGAAACACCATATATTTT.

This chain links TRBV19 with TRBJ2-7; 13 bases match TRBD2. CDR1 LNHDA and CDR2 SQIVND come from the germline V gene (reference sequence). The CDR3 is 15 amino acids. With 6 bases clipped from V and 9 bases from J, the junction kept 11 bases outside the gene matches. Here the CDR3 DNA reads TGTGCCAGTAGCCCAGGACTAGCGGGAGACTTCTGGCAGTACTTC. Protein sequence: CASSPGLAGDFWQYF.

This clonotype was found many times. This chain connects TRBV30 to TRBJ1-2; 7 nucleotides align to TRBD1. CDR3 size: 14 residues. V trimming: 2 bases; J trimming: 8 bases; junction bases outside the gene matches: 11. CDR1 GTSNPN and CDR2 SVGIG come from the germline V gene (reference sequence). CDR3 protein: CAWSFPDRLSGYTF. Here the CDR3 DNA reads TGTGCCTGGAGTTTCCCGGACAGGCTTTCAGGCTACACCTTC.

The chain uses TRBV4-1 and TRBJ1-3; tentatively, D is TRBD1 (5 bases). The CDR3 is 15 amino acids. The V gene's germline CDR1 is MGHRA and CDR2 YSYEKL. V was cut by 3 bases and J by 1 base, with 10 bases left in between. CDR3 protein: CASSHDHRSGNTIYF. The CDR3 nucleotides read TGCGCCAGCAGCCACGACCACAGGTCTGGAAACACCATATATTTT.

As concerns this clonotype: A junction end diverges from the germline sequence, so it may reflect a read error. The chain carries TRBV15 and TRBJ1-1; weak D call: TRBD1 (5 bases). The CDR3 contains 14 residues. Germline loops: CDR1 LNHNV, CDR2 YYDKDF (reference sequence). CDR3 nucleotide sequence: TGTGCCACCAGCGGAGACAGCATGAACACTGAAGCTTTCTTT. It specifies CATSGDSMNTEAFF.

This chain links TRBV15 with TRBJ2-7; D not certain. The V end was cut by 1 base, the J end by 3 bases, with 10 bases between. The CDR3 extends over 14 amino acids. The V gene's germline CDR1 is LNHNV and CDR2 YYDKDF (reference sequence). CDR3 coding DNA: TGTGCCACCAGCAGAGGTAGGAATAGCTACGAGCAGTACTTC. Amino acid sequence: CATSRGRNSYEQYF.

On this clonotype: This may be a read error, as it is one base from a much larger clone. This chain joins TRBV4-1 and TRBJ2-7; TRBD2 aligns across 7 bases. CDR3 length equals 15 residues. Germline V gene lookup returns CDR1 MGHRA and CDR2 YSYEKL. Here the CDR3 DNA reads TGCGCCAGCAGCCGGGGTGGGGCGGGGGACTACGGGCAGTACTTC. This translates into CASSRGGAGDYGQYF.

The CDR3 bases are TGTGCCAGCAGTTACTCCCGGACCAGTACGCGTGGAAACACCATATATTTT. It encodes CASSYSRTSTRGNTIYF. The rearrangement joins TRBV6-6 to TRBJ1-3; D unresolved. There are 17 residues in the CDR3. Looked up from germline, CDR1 is MNHNY and CDR2 is SVGAGI (reference sequence). V lost 0 bases and J lost 3, with 15 bases in between.